What follows are 11 T cell receptor beta chains derived from one specimen sequenced in a study of CD8 T cells in Susac syndrome. With random hexamers, 0.5 to 1 ug RNA was reverse transcribed. MiXCR, applied by TCRdb to the immunoSEQ multiplex PCR reads, yields one record per CDR3 protein. The sample gives approximately 150,000 distinct CDR3 sequences, approximately 94% of which show up once; roughly 0.084% is in the top ten. Sequencing was done on a sample of CD4+ T cells from PBMCs. These receptors all stem from a human donor with Susac syndrome.

The V gene is TRBV2, the J gene TRBJ2-7; 7 bases map to TRBD1. Germline V gene data show CDR1 as SNHLY and CDR2 as FYNNEI. Germline trimming cut 8 bases from V and 6 bases from J; bases unmatched to any gene: 10. The CDR3 loop spans 13 amino acids. In DNA form, the CDR3 reads TGTGCCAGCCTTAGGGACAGCCCCGGCGAGCAGTACTTC. Translated: CASLRDSPGEQYF. The variable domain in full, completed from reference TRBV2 and TRBJ2-7, reads EPEVTQTPSHQVTQMGQEVILRCVPISNHLYFYWYRQILGQKVEFLVSFYNNEISEKSEIFDDQFSVERPDGSNFTLKIRSTKLEDSAMYFCASLRDSPGEQYFGPGTRLTVT.

This sequence joins TRBV9 and TRBJ1-3; tentative D call: TRBD1 (5 bases). The germline gives CDR1 SGDLS, CDR2 YYNGEE. V lost 2 bases and J 4 bases, leaving 13 bases between the germline ends. The CDR3 consists of 15 residues. CDR3 residues: CASSVGDYLGNTIYF. The CDR3 bases are TGTGCCAGCAGCGTCGGGGACTATCTCGGAAACACCATATATTTT. Looking up the rest from reference TRBV9 and TRBJ1-3 gives the full variable domain: DSGVTQTPKHLITATGQRVTLRCSPRSGDLSVYWYQQSLDQGLQFLIQYYNGEERAKGNILERFSAQQFPDLHSELNLSSLELGDSALYFCASSVGDYLGNTIYFGEGSWLTVV.

The rearrangement links TRBV28 to TRBJ1-2; no firm D call. The germline gives CDR1 MDHEN, CDR2 SYDVKM. The V end was cut by 2 bases, the J end by 3 bases, with 16 bases between. This CDR3 is built from 16 residues. The CDR3 is CASSLSSGGKDYGYTF. The CDR3 DNA sequence: TGTGCCAGCAGTTTAAGTTCGGGCGGAAAGGACTATGGCTACACCTTC.

The chain has TRBV15 and TRBJ1-6; D gene uncertain. Germline-derived CDR1 and CDR2 are LNHNV and YYDKDF (reference sequence). The germline V and J ends were trimmed by 4 bases and 5 bases, with 3 bases remaining between them. The CDR3 is made up of 12 amino acids. The CDR3 DNA reads TGTGCCACCAGCACCGATAATTCACCCCTCCACTTT. Its protein product is CATSTDNSPLHF.

The V gene is TRBV5-4, the J gene TRBJ2-4, with D perhaps matching TRBD2 (6 bases). Per the germline V gene, CDR1 is SGHNT and CDR2 is YYREEE (reference sequence). CDR3 size: 16 residues. V gave up 3 bases and J gave up 0 bases, with 13 bases separating them. CDR3 sequence (DNA): TGTGCCAGCAGCTCGGCTGGGGGACTAGCCAAAAACATTCAGTACTTC. Its protein product is CASSSAGGLAKNIQYF. The full variable domain, its missing parts supplied by reference TRBV5-4 and TRBJ2-4, is ETGVTQSPTHLIKTRGQQVTLRCSSQSGHNTVSWYQQALGQGPQFIFQYYREEENGRGNFPPRFSGLQFPNYSSELNVNALELDDSALYLCASSSAGGLAKNIQYFGAGTRLSVL.

The rearrangement links TRBV15 to TRBJ2-2, with 7 bases aligning to TRBD1. The CDR3 consists of 19 residues. After removal of 1 base from V and 0 bases from J, the junction contained 11 bases not matched to a gene. Germline lookup yields CDR1 LNHNV and CDR2 YYDKDF (reference sequence). The CDR3 here is CATSRGVIGGRTNTGELFF. CDR3 coding DNA: TGTGCCACCAGCAGAGGGGTCATAGGGGGCCGAACGAACACCGGGGAGCTGTTTTTT.

This chain links TRBV7-2 with TRBJ2-5, with unresolved D. The V gene's germline CDR1 is SGHTA and CDR2 FQGNSA. CDR3 length: 13 amino acids. V was shortened by 0 bases and J by 4 bases, with 6 bases between the two germline ends. CDR3 residues: CASSLAHLETQYF. The CDR3 DNA is TGTGCCAGCAGCTTAGCCCATCTAGAGACCCAGTACTTC.

The chain couples TRBV7-3 to TRBJ2-2, with D unclear. The germline V gene has CDR1 SGHTA and CDR2 FQGTGA. CDR3 length: 16 amino acids. Trimming took off 2 bases at V and 6 bases at J, with 16 bases between the two ends. The CDR3, as DNA: TGTGCCAGCAGCTTAGGGCCTAGGGCGGCGGCCGGGGAGCTGTTTTTT. Protein sequence: CASSLGPRAAAGELFF.

This clonotype was picked up one time. The chain employs TRBV28 and TRBJ1-4; 8 nucleotides agree with TRBD1. Trimming removed 8 bases from V and 7 bases from J; junction bases left unmatched: 6. This CDR3 spans 13 amino acids. Germline-derived CDR1 and CDR2 are MDHEN and SYDVKM. The CDR3, as DNA: TGTGCCAGCGAAGAACAGGGGGGTGAAAAACTGTTTTTT. It is translated as CASEEQGGEKLFF.

The V and J genes are TRBV6-5 and TRBJ1-6; possibly TRBD1 for D (6 bases). CDR1 is MNHEY and CDR2 is SVGAGI in the germline V gene. This CDR3 spans 18 amino acids. Trimming left V 4 bases short and J 6 bases short, with 22 bases between. The CDR3 DNA reads TGTGCCAGCAGTTTCCCCTCGGGGGGGAAGGGGGTTAATTCACCCCTCCACTTT. Amino acids: CASSFPSGGKGVNSPLHF.

This clonotype was seen a handful of times. The chain couples TRBV29-1 to TRBJ2-7, with unresolved D. The CDR3 totals 11 residues. V was pared by 4 bases and J by 3 bases, with 7 bases between. CDR1 and CDR2 (germline): SQVTM, ANQGSEA. In DNA form, the CDR3 reads TGCAGCGTTGGGACGGTCTACGAGCAGTACTTC. Translating gives CSVGTVYEQYF.